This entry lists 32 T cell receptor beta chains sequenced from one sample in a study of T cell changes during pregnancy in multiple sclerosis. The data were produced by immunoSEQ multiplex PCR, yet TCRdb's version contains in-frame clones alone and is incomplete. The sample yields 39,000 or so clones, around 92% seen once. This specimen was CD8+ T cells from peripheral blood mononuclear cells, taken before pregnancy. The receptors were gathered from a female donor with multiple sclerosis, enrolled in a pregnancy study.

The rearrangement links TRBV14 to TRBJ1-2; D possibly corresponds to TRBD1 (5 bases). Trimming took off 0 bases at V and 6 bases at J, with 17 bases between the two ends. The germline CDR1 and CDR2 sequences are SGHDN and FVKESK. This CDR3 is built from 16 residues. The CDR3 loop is CASSQDIGAIVDGYTF. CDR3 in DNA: TGTGCCAGCAGCCAAGATATAGGGGCGATAGTAGATGGCTACACCTTC.

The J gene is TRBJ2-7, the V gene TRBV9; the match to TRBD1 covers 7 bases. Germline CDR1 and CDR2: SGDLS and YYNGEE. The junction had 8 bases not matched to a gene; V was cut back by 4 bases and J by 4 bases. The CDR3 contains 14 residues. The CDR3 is CASSPTGSLYEQYF. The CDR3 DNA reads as TGTGCCAGCAGCCCGACAGGGAGTCTTTACGAGCAGTACTTC. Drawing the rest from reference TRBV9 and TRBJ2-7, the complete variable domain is DSGVTQTPKHLITATGQRVTLRCSPRSGDLSVYWYQQSLDQGLQFLIQYYNGEERAKGNILERFSAQQFPDLHSELNLSSLELGDSALYFCASSPTGSLYEQYFGPGTRLTVT.

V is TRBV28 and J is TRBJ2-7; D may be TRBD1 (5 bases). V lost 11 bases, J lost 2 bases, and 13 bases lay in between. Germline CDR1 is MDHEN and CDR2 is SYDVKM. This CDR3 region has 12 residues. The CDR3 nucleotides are TGTGCCTGCGAGTCCAGGGCCTACGAGCAGTACTTC. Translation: CACESRAYEQYF.

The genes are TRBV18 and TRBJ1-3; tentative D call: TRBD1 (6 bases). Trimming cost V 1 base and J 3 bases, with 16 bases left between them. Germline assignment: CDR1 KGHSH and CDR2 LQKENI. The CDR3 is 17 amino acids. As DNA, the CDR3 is TGTGCCAGCTCACCACTCTCGACAGGCTCCTTTGGAAACACCATATATTTT. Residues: CASSPLSTGSFGNTIYF. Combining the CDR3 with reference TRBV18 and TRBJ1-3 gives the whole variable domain NAGVMQNPRHLVRRRGQEARLRCSPMKGHSHVYWYRQLPEEGLKFMVYLQKENIIDESGMPKERFSAEFPKEGPSILRIQQVVRGDSAAYFCASSPLSTGSFGNTIYFGEGSWLTVV.

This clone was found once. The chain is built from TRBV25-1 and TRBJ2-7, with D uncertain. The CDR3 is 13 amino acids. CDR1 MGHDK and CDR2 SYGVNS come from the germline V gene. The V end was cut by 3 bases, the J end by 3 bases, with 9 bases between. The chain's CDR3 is CASSEAGFYEQYF. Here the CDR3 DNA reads TGTGCCAGCAGTGAGGCCGGGTTCTACGAGCAGTACTTC.

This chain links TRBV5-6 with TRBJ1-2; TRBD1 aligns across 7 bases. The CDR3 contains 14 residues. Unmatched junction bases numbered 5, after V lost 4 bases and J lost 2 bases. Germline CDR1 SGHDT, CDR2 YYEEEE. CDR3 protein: CASSAGGNNYGYTF. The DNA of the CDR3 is TGTGCCAGCAGCGCAGGGGGGAACAACTATGGCTACACCTTC.

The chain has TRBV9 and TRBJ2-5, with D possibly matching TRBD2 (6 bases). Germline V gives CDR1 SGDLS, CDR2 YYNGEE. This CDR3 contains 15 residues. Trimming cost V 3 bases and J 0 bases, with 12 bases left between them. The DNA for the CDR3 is TGTGCCAGCAGCGCTAGGGGACTCCACCAAGAGACCCAGTACTTC. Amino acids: CASSARGLHQETQYF.

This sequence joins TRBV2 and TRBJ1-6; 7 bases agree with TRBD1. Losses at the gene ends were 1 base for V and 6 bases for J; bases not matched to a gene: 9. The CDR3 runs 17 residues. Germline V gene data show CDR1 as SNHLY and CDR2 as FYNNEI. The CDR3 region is CASSEDQQGRSNSPLHF. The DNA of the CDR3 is TGTGCCAGCAGTGAAGACCAACAGGGGAGGTCTAATTCACCCCTCCACTTT.

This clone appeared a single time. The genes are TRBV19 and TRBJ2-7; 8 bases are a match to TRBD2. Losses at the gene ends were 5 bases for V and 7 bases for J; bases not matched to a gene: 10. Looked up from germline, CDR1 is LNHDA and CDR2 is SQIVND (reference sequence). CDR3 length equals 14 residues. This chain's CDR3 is CASSQVAGSLEQYF. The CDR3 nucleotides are TGTGCCAGTAGTCAAGTAGCGGGGAGTTTGGAGCAGTACTTC.

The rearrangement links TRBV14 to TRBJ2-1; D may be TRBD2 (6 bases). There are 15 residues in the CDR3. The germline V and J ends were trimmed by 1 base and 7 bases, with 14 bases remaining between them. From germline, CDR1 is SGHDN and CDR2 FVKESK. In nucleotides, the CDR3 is TGTGCCAGCAGCCAAGGAACTGCGGGGCGGAATGAGCAGTTCTTC. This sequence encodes CASSQGTAGRNEQFF.

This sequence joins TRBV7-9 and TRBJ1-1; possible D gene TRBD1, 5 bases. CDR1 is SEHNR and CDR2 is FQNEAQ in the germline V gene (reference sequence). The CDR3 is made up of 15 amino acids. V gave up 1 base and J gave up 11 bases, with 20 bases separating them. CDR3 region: CASSLVRTGGPEAFF. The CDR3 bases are TGTGCCAGCAGCTTAGTTCGTACAGGCGGCCCGGAGGCTTTCTTT.

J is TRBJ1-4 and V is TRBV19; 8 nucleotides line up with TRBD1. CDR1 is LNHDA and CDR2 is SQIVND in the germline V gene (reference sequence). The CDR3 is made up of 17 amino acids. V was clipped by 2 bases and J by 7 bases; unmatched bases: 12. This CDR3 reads CASSIPTGTGFAEKLFF. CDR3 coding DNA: TGTGCCAGTAGTATACCGACCGGGACAGGCTTCGCTGAAAAACTGTTTTTT.

CDR3 amino acids: CASSLRGLAAGEQYF. The CDR3 DNA sequence: TGTGCCAGCAGTTTAAGGGGACTAGCGGCTGGGGAGCAGTACTTC. The chain couples TRBV28 to TRBJ2-7; TRBD2 matches 11 bases. CDR3 length: 15 residues. V gave up 2 bases and J gave up 7 bases; unmatched junction bases: 7. The germline V gene has CDR1 MDHEN and CDR2 SYDVKM.

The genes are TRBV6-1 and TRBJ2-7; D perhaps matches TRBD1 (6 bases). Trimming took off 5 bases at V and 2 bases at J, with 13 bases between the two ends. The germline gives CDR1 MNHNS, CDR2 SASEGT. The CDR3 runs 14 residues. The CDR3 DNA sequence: TGTGCCAGCAGTAATAACAGGGCTCCCTACGAGCAGTACTTC. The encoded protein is CASSNNRAPYEQYF.

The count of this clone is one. This CDR3 reads CASSPFVGPQGASYNEQFF. CDR3 nucleotide sequence: TGTGCCAGCTCACCATTCGTTGGTCCACAGGGGGCAAGCTACAATGAGCAGTTCTTC. The chain links TRBV18 to TRBJ2-1, with 9 bases that match TRBD1. CDR1 and CDR2 from the germline V gene are KGHSH and LQKENI. The J segment lost 3 bases and the V segment lost 2 bases, leaving 14 bases of the junction unmatched. The CDR3 contains 19 residues.

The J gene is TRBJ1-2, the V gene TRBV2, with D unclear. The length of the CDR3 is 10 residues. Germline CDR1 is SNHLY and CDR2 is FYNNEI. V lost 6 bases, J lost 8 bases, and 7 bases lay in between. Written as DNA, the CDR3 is TGTGCCAGCAGATGGGAGGGCTACACCTTC. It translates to CASRWEGYTF.

The CDR3 DNA sequence: TGTGCCAGCAGTTTAGCCGGGGGACTAGCGAACAATGAGCAGTTCTTC. Encoded protein: CASSLAGGLANNEQFF. The J gene is TRBJ2-1, the V gene TRBV27; 10 bases are a match to TRBD2. The CDR3 length is 16 residues. Germline values: CDR1 MNHEY, CDR2 SMNVEV (reference sequence). V lost 2 bases to trimming and J lost 5 bases; unmatched junction nucleotides: 6.

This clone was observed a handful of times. The CDR3 DNA is TGTGCCAGCAGAGCGTGGACAGTTGATCAAGAGACCCAGTACTTC. It specifies CASRAWTVDQETQYF. The chain employs TRBV6-6 and TRBJ2-5, with D maybe TRBD1 (6 bases). The CDR3 runs 15 residues. V was shortened by 6 bases and J by 2 bases, with 16 bases between the two germline ends. Looked up from germline, CDR1 is MNHNY and CDR2 is SVGAGI (reference sequence).

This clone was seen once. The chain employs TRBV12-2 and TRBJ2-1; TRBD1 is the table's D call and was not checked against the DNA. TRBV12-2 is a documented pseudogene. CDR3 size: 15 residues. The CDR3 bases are TGTGCAAGTCGCCCCCCGGGTACAGGATGGAATGAGCAGTTCTTC. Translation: CASRPPGTGWNEQFF.

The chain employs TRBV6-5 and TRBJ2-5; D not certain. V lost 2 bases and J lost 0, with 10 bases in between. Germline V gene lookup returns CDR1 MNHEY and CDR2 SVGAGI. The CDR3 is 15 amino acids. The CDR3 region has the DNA TGTGCCAGCAGTTACGCGGTAGATTACCAAGAGACCCAGTACTTC. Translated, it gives CASSYAVDYQETQYF.

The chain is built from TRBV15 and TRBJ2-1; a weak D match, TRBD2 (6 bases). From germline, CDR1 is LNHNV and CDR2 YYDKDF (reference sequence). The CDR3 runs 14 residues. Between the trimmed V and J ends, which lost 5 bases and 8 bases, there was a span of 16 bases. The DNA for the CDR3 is TGTGCCACCAGCCCTCCGGGCCTAGCGCATGAGCAGTTCTTC. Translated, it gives CATSPPGLAHEQFF.

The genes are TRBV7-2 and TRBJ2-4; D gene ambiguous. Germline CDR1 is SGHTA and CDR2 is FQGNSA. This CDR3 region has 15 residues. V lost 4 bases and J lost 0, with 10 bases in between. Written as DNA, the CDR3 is TGTGCCAGCAGCTCAGGCGTTCTAGCCAAAAACATTCAGTACTTC. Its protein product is CASSSGVLAKNIQYF.

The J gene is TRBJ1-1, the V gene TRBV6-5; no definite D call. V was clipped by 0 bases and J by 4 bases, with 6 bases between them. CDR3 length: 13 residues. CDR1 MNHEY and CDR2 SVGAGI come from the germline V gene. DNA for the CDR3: TGTGCCAGCAGTTACTCAGAGGGCACTGAAGCTTTCTTT. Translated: CASSYSEGTEAFF.

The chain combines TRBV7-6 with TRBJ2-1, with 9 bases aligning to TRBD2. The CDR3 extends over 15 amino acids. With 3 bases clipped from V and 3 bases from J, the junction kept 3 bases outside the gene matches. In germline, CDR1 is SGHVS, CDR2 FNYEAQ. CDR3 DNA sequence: TGTGCCAGCAGCTTGGAGCGGGGGGTCTACAATGAGCAGTTCTTC. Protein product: CASSLERGVYNEQFF.

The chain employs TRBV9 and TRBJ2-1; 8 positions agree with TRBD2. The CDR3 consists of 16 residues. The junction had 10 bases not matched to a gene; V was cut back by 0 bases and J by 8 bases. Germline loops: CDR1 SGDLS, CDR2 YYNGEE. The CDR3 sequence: CASSVGARTGGDEQFF. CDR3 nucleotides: TGTGCCAGCAGCGTAGGCGCAAGGACGGGGGGGGATGAGCAGTTCTTC.

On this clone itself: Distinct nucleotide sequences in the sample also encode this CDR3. The CDR3 DNA follows: TGTGCCAGCAGTTACGGGGGGGGCACTGAAGCTTTCTTT. It codes for CASSYGGGTEAFF. The chain uses TRBV6-5 and TRBJ1-1, with a weak D call TRBD1 (5 bases). The V end lost 2 bases, the J end lost 4 bases, and 8 bases lay between the germline ends. This CDR3 has 13 residues. Germline V lookup: CDR1 MNHEY, CDR2 SVGAGI.

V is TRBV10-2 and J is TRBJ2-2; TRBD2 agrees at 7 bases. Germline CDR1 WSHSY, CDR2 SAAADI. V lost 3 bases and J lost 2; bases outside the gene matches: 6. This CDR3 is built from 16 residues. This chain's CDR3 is CASSEWGLQNTGELFF. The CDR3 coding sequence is TGCGCCAGCAGTGAATGGGGACTACAAAACACCGGGGAGCTGTTTTTT.

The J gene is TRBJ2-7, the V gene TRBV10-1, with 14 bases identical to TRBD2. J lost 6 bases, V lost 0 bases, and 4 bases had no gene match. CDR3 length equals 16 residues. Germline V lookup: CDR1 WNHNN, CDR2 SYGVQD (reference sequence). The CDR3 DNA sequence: TGCGCCAGCAGTGAGTCGACTAGCGGGGGGGCCTGCGAGCAGTACTTC. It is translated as CASSESTSGGACEQYF.

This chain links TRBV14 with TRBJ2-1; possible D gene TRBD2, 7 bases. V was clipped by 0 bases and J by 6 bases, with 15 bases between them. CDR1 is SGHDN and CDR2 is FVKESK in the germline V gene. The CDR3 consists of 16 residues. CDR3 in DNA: TGTGCCAGCAGCCAAGACTGGAGGGGGGGCCCCAATGAGCAGTTCTTC. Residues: CASSQDWRGGPNEQFF.

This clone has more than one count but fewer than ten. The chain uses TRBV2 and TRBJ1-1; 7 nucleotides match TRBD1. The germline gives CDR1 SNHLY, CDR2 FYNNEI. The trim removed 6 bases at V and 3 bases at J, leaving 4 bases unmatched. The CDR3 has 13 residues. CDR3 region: CASRRQGDTEAFF. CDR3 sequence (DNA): TGTGCCAGCAGGAGACAGGGTGACACTGAAGCTTTCTTT.

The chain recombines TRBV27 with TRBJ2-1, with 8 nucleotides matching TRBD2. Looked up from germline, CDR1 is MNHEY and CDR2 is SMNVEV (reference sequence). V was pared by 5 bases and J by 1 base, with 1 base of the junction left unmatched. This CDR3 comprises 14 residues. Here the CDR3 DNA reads TGTGCCAGCAGTACTAGCGGTTCCTACAATGAGCAGTTCTTC. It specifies CASSTSGSYNEQFF.

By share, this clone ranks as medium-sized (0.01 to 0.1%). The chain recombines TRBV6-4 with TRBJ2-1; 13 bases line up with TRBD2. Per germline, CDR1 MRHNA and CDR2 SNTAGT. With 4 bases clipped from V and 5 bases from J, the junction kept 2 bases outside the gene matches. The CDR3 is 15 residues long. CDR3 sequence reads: CASSVGTSGDNEQFF. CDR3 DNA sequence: TGTGCCAGCAGTGTAGGGACTAGCGGGGACAATGAGCAGTTCTTC.